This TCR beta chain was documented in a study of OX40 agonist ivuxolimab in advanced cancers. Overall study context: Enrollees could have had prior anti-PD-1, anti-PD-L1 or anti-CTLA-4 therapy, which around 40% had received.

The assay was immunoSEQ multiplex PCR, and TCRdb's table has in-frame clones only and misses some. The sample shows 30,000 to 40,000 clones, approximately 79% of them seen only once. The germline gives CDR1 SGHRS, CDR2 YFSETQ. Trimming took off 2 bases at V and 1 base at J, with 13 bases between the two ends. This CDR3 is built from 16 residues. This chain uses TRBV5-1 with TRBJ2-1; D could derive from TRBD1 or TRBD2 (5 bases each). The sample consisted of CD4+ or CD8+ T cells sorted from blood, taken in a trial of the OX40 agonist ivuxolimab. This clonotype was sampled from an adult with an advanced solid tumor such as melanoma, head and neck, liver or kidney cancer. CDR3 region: CASSFNSDSSYNEQFF. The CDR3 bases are TGCGCCAGCAGCTTTAATAGCGACAGTTCCTACAATGAGCAGTTCTTC.